This TCR beta chain was recorded in a study of identical twins. The study's findings and limits: Cross-sectional statistical analysis, not tracking of the same donors, underpinned the conclusions. Modelling underestimated the level of out-of-frame TCR alpha sharing observed in monozygotic twins.

Comment on this clonotype: Its antigen is not identified.

This CDR3 spans 12 amino acids. Trimming cost V 3 bases and J 14 bases, with 14 bases left between them. Template switching supplied a universal primer site; unique molecular identifiers were carried on the cDNA. MiXCR, applied by TCRdb to the 5' RACE reads, yields one record per CDR3 protein. The table has roughly 1,500,000 distinct CDR3 sequences, about 32% seen once. This clonotype was obtained from a newborn girl in good health. The sequenced sample consisted of cord blood. This sequence joins TRBV12-3 or TRBV12-4 and TRBJ1-5, with D perhaps TRBD1 (5 bases). In nucleotides, the CDR3 is TGTGCCAGCAGTTTCCTCTGGGAGGGGAAGCATTTT. The encoded protein is CASSFLWEGKHF.